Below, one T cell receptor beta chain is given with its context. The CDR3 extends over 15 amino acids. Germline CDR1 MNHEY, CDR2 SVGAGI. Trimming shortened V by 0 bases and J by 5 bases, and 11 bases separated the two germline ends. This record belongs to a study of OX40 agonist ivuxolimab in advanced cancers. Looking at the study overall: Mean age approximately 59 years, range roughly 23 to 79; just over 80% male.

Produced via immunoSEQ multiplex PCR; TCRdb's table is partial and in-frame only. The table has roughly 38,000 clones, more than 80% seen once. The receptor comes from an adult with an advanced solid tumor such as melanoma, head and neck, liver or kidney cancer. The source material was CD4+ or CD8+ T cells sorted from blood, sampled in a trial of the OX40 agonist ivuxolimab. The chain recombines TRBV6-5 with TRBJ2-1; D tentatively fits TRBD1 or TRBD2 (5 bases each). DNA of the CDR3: TGTGCCAGCAGTTACTCATGGGGGAGAAACAATGAGCAGTTCTTC. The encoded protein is CASSYSWGRNNEQFF.